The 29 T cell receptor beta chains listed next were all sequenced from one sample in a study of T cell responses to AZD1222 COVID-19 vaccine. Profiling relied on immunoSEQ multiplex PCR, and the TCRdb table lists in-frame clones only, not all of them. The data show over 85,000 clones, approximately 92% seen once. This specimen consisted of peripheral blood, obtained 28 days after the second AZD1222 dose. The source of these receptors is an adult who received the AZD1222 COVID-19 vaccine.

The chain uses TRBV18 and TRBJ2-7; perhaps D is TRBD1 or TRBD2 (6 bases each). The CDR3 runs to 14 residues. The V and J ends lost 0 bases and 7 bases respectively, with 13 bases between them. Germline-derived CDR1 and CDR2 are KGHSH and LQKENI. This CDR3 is CASSPPSGAREQYF. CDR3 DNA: TGTGCCAGCTCACCACCGTCGGGGGCGAGGGAGCAGTACTTC. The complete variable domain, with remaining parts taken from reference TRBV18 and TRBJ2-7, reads NAGVMQNPRHLVRRRGQEARLRCSPMKGHSHVYWYRQLPEEGLKFMVYLQKENIIDESGMPKERFSAEFPKEGPSILRIQQVVRGDSAAYFCASSPPSGAREQYFGPGTRLTVT.

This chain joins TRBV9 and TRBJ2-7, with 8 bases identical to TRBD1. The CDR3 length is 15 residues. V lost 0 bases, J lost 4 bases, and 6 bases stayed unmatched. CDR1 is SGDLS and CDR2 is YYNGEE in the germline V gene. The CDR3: CASSVGTGPGYEQYF. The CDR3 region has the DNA TGTGCCAGCAGCGTAGGGACAGGGCCAGGGTACGAGCAGTACTTC.

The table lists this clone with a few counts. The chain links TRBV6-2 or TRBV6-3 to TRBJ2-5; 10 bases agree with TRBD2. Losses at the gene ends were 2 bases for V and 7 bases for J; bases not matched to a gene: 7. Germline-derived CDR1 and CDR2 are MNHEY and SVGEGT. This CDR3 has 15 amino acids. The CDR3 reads CASSYLAGASRTQYF. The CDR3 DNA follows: TGTGCCAGCAGTTACCTAGCGGGGGCCTCTCGGACCCAGTACTTC.

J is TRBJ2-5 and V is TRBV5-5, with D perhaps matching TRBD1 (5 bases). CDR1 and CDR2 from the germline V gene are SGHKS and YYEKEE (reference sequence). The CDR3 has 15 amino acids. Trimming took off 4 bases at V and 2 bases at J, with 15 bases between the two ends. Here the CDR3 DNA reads TGTGCCAGCAGCGCAGCAAGACAGCTACAAGAGACCCAGTACTTC. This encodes CASSAARQLQETQYF.

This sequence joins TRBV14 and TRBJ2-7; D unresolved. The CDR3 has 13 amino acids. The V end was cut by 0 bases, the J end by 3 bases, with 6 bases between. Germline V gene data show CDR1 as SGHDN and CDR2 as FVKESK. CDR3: CASSQDGGYEQYF. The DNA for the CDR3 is TGTGCCAGCAGCCAAGACGGCGGCTACGAGCAGTACTTC.

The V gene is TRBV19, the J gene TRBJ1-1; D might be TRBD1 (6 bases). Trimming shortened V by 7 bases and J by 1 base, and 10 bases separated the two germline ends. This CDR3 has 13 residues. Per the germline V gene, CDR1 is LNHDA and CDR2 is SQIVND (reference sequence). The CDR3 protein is CASNRVGNTEAFF. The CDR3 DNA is TGTGCCAGTAACAGGGTCGGGAACACTGAAGCTTTCTTT.

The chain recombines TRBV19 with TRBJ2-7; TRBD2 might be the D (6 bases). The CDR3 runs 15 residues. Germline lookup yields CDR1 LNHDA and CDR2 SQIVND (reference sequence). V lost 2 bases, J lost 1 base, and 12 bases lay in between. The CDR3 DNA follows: TGTGCCAGTAGTATATCGGGGAGGACTTCCTACGAGCAGTACTTC. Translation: CASSISGRTSYEQYF.

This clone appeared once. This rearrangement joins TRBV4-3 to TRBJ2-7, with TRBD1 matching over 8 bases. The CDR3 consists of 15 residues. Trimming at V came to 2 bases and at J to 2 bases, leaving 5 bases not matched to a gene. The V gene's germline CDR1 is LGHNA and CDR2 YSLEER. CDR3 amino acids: CASSQRGTGAYEQYF. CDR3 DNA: TGCGCCAGCAGCCAACGCGGGACAGGAGCCTACGAGCAGTACTTC.

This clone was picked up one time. The CDR3 sequence is CASSLSAYEQYF. In DNA form, the CDR3 reads TGTGCCAGCAGCTTATCGGCCTACGAGCAGTACTTC. The chain uses TRBV7-9 and TRBJ2-7; D unclear. V lost 2 bases and J 2 bases, leaving 4 bases between the germline ends. The CDR3 length is 12 residues. From germline, CDR1 is SEHNR and CDR2 FQNEAQ (reference sequence).

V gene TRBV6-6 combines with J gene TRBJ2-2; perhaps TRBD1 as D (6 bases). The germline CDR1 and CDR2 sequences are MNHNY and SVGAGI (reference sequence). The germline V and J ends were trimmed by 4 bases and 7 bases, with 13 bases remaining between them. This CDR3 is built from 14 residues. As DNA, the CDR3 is TGTGCCAGCAGTTGGACCTCCAGGGGCGGGGAGCTGTTTTTT. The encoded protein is CASSWTSRGGELFF.

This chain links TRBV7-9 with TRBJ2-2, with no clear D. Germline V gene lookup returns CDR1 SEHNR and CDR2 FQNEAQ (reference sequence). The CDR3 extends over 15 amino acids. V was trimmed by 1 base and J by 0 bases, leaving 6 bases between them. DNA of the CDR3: TGTGCCAGCAGCTTAGTACGACCGAACACCGGGGAGCTGTTTTTT. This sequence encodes CASSLVRPNTGELFF. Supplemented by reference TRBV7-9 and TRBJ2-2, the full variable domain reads DTGVSQNPRHKITKRGQNVTFRCDPISEHNRLYWYRQTLGQGPEFLTYFQNEAQLEKSRLLSDRFSAERPKGSFSTLEIQRTEQGDSAMYLCASSLVRPNTGELFFGEGSRLTVL.

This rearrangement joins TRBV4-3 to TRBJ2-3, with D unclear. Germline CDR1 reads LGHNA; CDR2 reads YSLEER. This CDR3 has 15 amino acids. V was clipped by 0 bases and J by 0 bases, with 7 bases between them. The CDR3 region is CASSQDLGSTDTQYF. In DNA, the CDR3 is TGCGCCAGCAGCCAAGACCTCGGAAGCACAGATACGCAGTATTTT.

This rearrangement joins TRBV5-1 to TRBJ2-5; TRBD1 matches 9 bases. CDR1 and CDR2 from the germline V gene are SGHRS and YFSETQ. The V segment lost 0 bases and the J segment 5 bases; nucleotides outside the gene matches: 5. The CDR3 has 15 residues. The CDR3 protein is CASSLGQGGRETQYF. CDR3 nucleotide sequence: TGCGCCAGCAGCTTGGGACAGGGGGGTCGGGAGACCCAGTACTTC.

Here the CDR3 reads CASKLDLGTQYF. The CDR3 nucleotides are TGTGCCAGCAAGTTAGACCTCGGGACCCAGTACTTC. The rearrangement joins TRBV2 to TRBJ2-5, with D hard to call. CDR1 and CDR2 from the germline V gene are SNHLY and FYNNEI. This CDR3 is 12 amino acids long. Trimming removed 7 bases from V and 7 bases from J, with 13 bases in between.

CDR3 nucleotide sequence: TGTGCCAGTAGCCAAAGTCATTGGCAGCCCCAGCATTTT. Its protein product is CASSQSHWQPQHF. V gene TRBV19 combines with J gene TRBJ1-5; no firm D call. This CDR3 spans 13 amino acids. CDR1 is LNHDA and CDR2 is SQIVND in the germline V gene (reference sequence). Deletions cut 6 bases from V and 7 bases from J, with 13 bases between.

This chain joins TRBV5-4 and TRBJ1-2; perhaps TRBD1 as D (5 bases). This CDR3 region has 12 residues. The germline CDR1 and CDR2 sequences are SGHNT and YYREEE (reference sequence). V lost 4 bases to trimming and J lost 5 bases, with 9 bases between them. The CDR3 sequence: CASSVRGYGYTF. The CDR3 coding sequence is TGTGCCAGCAGCGTTCGGGGGTATGGCTACACCTTC.

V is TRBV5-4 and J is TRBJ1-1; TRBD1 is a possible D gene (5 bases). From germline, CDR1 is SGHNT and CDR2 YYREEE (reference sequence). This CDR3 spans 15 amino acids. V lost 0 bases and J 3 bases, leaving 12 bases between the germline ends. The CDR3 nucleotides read TGTGCCAGCAGCTTGGAAACCGGGGCCTACACTGAAGCTTTCTTT. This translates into CASSLETGAYTEAFF. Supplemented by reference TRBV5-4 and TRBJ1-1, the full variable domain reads ETGVTQSPTHLIKTRGQQVTLRCSSQSGHNTVSWYQQALGQGPQFIFQYYREEENGRGNFPPRFSGLQFPNYSSELNVNALELDDSALYLCASSLETGAYTEAFFGQGTRLTVV.

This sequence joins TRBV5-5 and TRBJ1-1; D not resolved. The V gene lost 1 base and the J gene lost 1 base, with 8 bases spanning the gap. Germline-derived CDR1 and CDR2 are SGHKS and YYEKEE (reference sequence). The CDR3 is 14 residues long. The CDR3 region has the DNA TGTGCCAGCAGCTTGCGAACAGCGAACACTGAAGCTTTCTTT. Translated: CASSLRTANTEAFF.

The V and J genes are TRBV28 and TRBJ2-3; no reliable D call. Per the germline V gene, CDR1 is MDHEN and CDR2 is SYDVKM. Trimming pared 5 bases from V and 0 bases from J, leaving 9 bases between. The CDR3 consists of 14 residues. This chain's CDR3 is CASSPEASTDTQYF. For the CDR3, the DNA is TGTGCCAGCAGTCCCGAGGCTAGCACAGATACGCAGTATTTT. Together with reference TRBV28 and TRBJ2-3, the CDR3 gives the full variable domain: DVKVTQSSRYLVKRTGEKVFLECVQDMDHENMFWYRQDPGLGLRLIYFSYDVKMKEKGDIPEGYSVSREKKERFSLILESASTNQTSMYLCASSPEASTDTQYFGPGTRLTVL.

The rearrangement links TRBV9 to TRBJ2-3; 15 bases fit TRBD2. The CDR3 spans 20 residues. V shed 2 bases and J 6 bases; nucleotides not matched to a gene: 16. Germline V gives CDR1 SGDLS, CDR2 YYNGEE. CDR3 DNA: TGTGCCAGCAGCGTCCGACCGGGACTAGCGGGGGGTTACCACATTGATACGCAGTATTTT. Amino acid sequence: CASSVRPGLAGGYHIDTQYF.

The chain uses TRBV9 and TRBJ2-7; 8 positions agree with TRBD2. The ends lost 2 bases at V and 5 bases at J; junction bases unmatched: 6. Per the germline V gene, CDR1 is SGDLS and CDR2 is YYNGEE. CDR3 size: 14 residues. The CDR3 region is CASSVPRGGHEQYF. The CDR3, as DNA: TGTGCCAGCAGCGTCCCCCGGGGGGGACACGAGCAGTACTTC.

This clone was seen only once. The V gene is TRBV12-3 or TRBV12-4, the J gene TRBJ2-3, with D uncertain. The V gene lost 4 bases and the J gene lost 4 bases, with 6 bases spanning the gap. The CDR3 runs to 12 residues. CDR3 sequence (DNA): TGTGCCAGCAGTTCGGCTCCAGATACGCAGTATTTT. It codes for CASSSAPDTQYF.

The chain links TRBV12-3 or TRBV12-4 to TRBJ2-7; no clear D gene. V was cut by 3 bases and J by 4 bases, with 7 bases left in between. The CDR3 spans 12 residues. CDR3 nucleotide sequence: TGTGCCAGCAGTTTGGCGCAGTACGAGCAGTACTTC. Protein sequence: CASSLAQYEQYF.

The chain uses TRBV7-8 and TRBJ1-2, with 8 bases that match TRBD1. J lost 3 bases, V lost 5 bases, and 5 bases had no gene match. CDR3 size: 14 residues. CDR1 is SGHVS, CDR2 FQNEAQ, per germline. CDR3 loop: CASSPDRVYYGYTF. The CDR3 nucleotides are TGTGCCAGCAGCCCGGACAGGGTCTACTATGGCTACACCTTC.

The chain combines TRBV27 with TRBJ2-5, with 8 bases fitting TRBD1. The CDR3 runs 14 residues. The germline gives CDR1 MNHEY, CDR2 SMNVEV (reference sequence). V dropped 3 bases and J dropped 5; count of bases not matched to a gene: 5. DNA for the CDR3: TGTGCCAGCAGTTTTATACGGACAGGGGAGACCCAGTACTTC. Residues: CASSFIRTGETQYF.

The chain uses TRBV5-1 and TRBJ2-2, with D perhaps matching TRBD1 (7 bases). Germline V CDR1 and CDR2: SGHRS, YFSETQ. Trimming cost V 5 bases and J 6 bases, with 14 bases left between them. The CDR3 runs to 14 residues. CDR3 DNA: TGCGCCAGCAGTCGACAGGGCGGGGCCGGGGAGCTGTTTTTT. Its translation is CASSRQGGAGELFF.

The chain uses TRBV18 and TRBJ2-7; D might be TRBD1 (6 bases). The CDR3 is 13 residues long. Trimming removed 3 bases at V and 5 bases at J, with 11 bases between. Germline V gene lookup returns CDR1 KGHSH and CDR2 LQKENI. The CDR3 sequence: CASSPSGVNEQYF. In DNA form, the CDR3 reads TGTGCCAGCTCACCTTCAGGGGTCAACGAGCAGTACTTC. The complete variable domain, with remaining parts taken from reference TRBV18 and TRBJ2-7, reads NAGVMQNPRHLVRRRGQEARLRCSPMKGHSHVYWYRQLPEEGLKFMVYLQKENIIDESGMPKERFSAEFPKEGPSILRIQQVVRGDSAAYFCASSPSGVNEQYFGPGTRLTVT.

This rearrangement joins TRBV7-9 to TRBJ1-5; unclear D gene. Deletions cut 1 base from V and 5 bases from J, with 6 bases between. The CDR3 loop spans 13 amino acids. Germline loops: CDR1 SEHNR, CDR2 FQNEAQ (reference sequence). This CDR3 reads CASSLVQDQPQHF. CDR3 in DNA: TGTGCCAGCAGCTTAGTTCAGGATCAGCCCCAGCATTTT.

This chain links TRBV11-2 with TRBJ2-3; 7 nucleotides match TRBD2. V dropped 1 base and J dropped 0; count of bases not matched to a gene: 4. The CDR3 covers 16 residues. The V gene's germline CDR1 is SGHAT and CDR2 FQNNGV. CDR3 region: CASSLGGGLSTDTQYF. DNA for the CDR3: TGTGCCAGCAGCTTAGGGGGGGGACTGAGCACAGATACGCAGTATTTT.